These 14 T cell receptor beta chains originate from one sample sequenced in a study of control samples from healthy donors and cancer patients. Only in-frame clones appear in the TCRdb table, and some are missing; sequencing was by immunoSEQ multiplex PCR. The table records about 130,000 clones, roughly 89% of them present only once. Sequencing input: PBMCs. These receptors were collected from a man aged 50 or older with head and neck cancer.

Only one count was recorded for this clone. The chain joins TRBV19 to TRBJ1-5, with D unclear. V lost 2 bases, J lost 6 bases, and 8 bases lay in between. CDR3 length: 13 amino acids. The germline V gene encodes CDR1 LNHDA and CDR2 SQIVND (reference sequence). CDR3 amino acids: CASSILPPQPQHF. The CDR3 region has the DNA TGTGCCAGTAGTATACTTCCCCCTCAGCCCCAGCATTTT.

The CDR3 DNA is TGTGCCAGTAGTACGGGGGAGGGTATGGGCGAGCAGTACTTC. Translated: CASSTGEGMGEQYF. The V call is TRBV19, the J call TRBJ2-7, with 7 bases matching TRBD2. With 4 bases clipped from V and 6 bases from J, the junction kept 9 bases outside the gene matches. CDR1 and CDR2 (germline): LNHDA, SQIVND (reference sequence). The CDR3 runs 14 residues.

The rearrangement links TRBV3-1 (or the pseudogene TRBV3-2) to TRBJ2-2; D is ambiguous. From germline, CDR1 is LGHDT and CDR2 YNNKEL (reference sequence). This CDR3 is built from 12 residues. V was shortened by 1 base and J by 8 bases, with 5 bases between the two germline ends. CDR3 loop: CASSQVLGELFF. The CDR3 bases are TGTGCCAGCAGCCAAGTTTTGGGGGAGCTGTTTTTT.

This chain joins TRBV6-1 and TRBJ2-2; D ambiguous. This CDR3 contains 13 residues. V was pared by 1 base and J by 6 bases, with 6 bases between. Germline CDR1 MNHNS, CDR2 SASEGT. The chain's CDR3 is CASSEVGSGELFF. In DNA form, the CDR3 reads TGTGCCAGCAGTGAAGTAGGGTCCGGGGAGCTGTTTTTT.

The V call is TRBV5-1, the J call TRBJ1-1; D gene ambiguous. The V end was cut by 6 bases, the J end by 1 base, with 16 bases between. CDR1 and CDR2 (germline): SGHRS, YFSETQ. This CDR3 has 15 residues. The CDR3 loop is CASTFDPAGNTEAFF. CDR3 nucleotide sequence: TGCGCCAGCACCTTTGACCCCGCAGGGAACACTGAAGCTTTCTTT.

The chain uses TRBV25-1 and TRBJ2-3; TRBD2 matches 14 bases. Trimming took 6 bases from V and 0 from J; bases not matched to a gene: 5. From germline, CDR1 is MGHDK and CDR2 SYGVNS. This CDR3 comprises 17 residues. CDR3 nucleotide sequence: TGTGCCAGCAGCCCGACTAGCGGGGGGGCAAGCACAGATACGCAGTATTTT. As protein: CASSPTSGGASTDTQYF.

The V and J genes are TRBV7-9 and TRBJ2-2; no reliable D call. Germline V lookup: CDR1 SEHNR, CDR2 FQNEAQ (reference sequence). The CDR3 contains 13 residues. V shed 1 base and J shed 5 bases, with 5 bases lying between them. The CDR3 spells CASSLDLTGELFF. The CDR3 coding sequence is TGTGCCAGCAGCTTAGACTTAACCGGGGAGCTGTTTTTT.

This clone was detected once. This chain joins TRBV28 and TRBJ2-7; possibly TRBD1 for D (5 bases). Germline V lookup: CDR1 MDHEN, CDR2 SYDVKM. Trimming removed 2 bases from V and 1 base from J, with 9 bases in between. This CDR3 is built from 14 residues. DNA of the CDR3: TGTGCCAGCAGTTTAAGGGCAGGGTCCTACGAGCAGTACTTC. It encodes CASSLRAGSYEQYF.

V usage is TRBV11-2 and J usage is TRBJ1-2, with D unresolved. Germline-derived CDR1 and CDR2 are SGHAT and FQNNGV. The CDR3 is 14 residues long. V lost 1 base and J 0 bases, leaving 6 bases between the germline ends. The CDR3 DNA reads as TGTGCCAGCAGCTTAGGGGGAGCTAACTATGGCTACACCTTC. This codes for CASSLGGANYGYTF.

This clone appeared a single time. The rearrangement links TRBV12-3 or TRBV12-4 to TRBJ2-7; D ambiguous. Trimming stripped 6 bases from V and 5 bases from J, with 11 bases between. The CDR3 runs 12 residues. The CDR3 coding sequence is TGTGCCAGCAGCGACCCGGTGGACGAGCAGTACTTC. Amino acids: CASSDPVDEQYF.

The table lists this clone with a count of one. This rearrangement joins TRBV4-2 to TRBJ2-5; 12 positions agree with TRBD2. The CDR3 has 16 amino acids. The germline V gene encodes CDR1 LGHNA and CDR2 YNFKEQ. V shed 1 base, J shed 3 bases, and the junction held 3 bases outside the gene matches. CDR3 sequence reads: CASSQAGLAGKETQYF. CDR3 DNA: TGTGCCAGCAGCCAAGCCGGACTAGCGGGGAAAGAGACCCAGTACTTC.

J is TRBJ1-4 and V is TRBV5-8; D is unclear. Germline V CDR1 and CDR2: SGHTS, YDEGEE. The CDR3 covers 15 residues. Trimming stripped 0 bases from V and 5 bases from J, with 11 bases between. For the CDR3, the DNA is TGTGCCAGCAGCTTGGACCCGGATGGAAATGAAAAACTGTTTTTT. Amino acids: CASSLDPDGNEKLFF.

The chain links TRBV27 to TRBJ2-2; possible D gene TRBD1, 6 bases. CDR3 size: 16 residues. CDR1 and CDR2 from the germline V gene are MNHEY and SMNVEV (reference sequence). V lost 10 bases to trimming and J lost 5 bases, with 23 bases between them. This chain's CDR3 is CATHRQADPYTGELFF. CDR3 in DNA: TGTGCCACCCACCGACAGGCCGACCCGTATACCGGGGAGCTGTTTTTT.

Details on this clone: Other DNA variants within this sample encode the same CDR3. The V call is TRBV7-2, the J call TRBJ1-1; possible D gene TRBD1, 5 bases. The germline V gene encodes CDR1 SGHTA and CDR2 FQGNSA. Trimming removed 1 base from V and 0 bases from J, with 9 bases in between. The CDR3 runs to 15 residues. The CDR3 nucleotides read TGTGCCAGCAGCTTAGGGAGGGGAATGAACACTGAAGCTTTCTTT. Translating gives CASSLGRGMNTEAFF.